These T cell receptor beta chains were read from a single sample in a study of CD8+ T cells in alopecia areata. The assay was immunoSEQ multiplex PCR, and TCRdb's table has in-frame clones only and misses some. Here the sample spans 200,000 to 250,000 clones, less than 65% being singletons. The sample consisted of CD4+ T cells sorted from blood, taken at week 4, from a patient treated with tofacitinib. These receptor sequences come from a human donor with alopecia areata. CDR3s include the opening cysteine and the closing phenylalanine or tryptophan. A D gene is named only where the DNA matches it firmly. Rows may omit the clone size; those that give it use once, few, many or a size class.

abundance | j_gene | v_gene | d_gene | CDR3aa | CDR3nt
- | TRBJ1-2 | TRBV29-1 | TRBD1 | CSVLLGTGGYGYTF | TGCAGCGTCCTCCTCGGGACAGGCGGGTATGGCTACACCTTC
- | TRBJ2-7 | TRBV4-2 | - | CASSIPGLPSYEQYF | TGTGCCAGCAGCATTCCGGGACTTCCCTCCTACGAGCAGTACTTC
- | TRBJ2-7 | TRBV7-9 | - | CASSLNINSYEQYF | TGTGCCAGCAGCTTGAACATTAACTCCTACGAGCAGTACTTC
- | TRBJ2-7 | TRBV6-6 | - | CASSFSQGGEQYF | TGTGCCAGCAGTTTCAGCCAGGGAGGCGAGCAGTACTTC
- | TRBJ2-7 | TRBV2 | TRBD2 | CASTSGQRGKQYF | TGTGCCAGCACCAGCGGGCAGCGGGGGAAGCAGTACTTC
- | TRBJ2-6 | TRBV18 | - | CASSPIISSGANVLTF | TGTGCCAGCTCTCCTATTATTAGCTCTGGGGCCAACGTCCTGACTTTC
few | TRBJ2-7 | TRBV5-1 | - | CASREESEQYF | TGCGCCAGCAGGGAGGAAAGCGAGCAGTACTTC
few | TRBJ2-6 | TRBV19 | - | CASSSQRQSSGANVLTF | TGTGCCAGTAGTAGTCAACGACAGAGCTCTGGGGCCAACGTCCTGACTTTC
few | TRBJ2-4 | TRBV29-1 | - | CSALARGKTKNIQYF | TGCAGCGCCTTAGCGAGGGGAAAGACCAAAAACATTCAGTACTTC
many | TRBJ2-3 | TRBV11-2 | - | CASSFLGGTTDTQYF | TGTGCCAGCAGCTTTCTTGGGGGAACCACAGATACGCAGTATTTT
- | TRBJ1-5 | TRBV4-2 | - | CASSQVGGPRQPQHF | TGTGCCAGCAGCCAAGTCGGGGGGCCTCGACAGCCCCAGCATTTT
- | TRBJ1-2 | TRBV30 | - | CAWSGRARFGSGYTF | TGTGCCTGGAGCGGACGGGCCCGCTTTGGATCTGGCTACACCTTC
- | TRBJ2-7 | TRBV2 | - | CASSKGQPYEQYF | TGTGCCAGCAGTAAAGGACAGCCCTACGAGCAGTACTTC
few | TRBJ2-5 | TRBV7-9 | - | CASSFQETQYF | TGTGCCAGCAGCTTCCAAGAGACCCAGTACTTC
- | TRBJ1-2 | TRBV6-1 | - | CASERSRVGYTF | TGTGCCAGCGAACGTTCCAGGGTTGGCTACACCTTC
few | TRBJ2-7 | TRBV29-1 | - | CSVGEDEQYF | TGCAGCGTTGGGGAGGACGAGCAGTACTTC
few | TRBJ1-1 | TRBV7-9 | - | CASASSMNTEAFF | TGTGCCAGCGCGTCGTCGATGAACACTGAAGCTTTCTTT
- | TRBJ1-2 | TRBV5-6 | - | CASSLVGDGYTF | TGTGCCAGCAGCTTGGTCGGGGATGGCTACACCTTC